This T cell receptor beta chain stems from a study of T-cell reconstitution after alpha-beta-depleted transplantation in children. The study's findings and limits: Alpha-beta T cells about two months after transplant reportedly derived from several hundred expanded graft clones.

The CDR3 contains 13 residues. Losses at the gene ends were 4 bases for V and 10 bases for J; bases not matched to a gene: 5. Germline V lookup: CDR1 SGHRS, CDR2 YFSETQ. Preparation of the TCRbeta library used unique molecular identifiers. TCRdb redid the calling of the PCR reads with MiXCR, one entry per CDR3 protein. There are about 980,000 distinct CDR3 sequences in the sample; roughly 29% occur only once, and roughly 31% lies in the top ten. This clonotype was counted ten times or more. Its cognate antigen is unknown. The V call is TRBV5-1, the J call TRBJ1-6; TRBD1 matches 7 bases. The source of this sequence is a boy in the first two years of life who had a stem cell transplant for SCID, so the T cells may come from the graft donor. This sample comprised PBMCs, mostly from graft donor cells, obtained 360 days after TCRalphabeta/CD19-depleted stem cell transplant. CDR3: CASSLRGDSPLHF. The CDR3 DNA sequence: TGCGCCAGCAGCCTCAGGGGGGACTCACCCCTCCACTTT.